These 11 T cell receptor beta chains were all obtained from the same sample, sequenced in a study of CD8 T cells in Susac syndrome. An amount of RNA that ranged from 0.5 to 1 ug was reverse transcribed with random hexamers. TCRdb re-derived calls from the immunoSEQ multiplex PCR reads in MiXCR, one entry per CDR3 protein. The repertoire includes about 200,000 distinct CDR3 sequences, 80% to 95% of them detected once, and about 0.13% sits in the top ten. Sequenced sample: CD8+ T cells from PBMCs. The receptors were gathered from a human donor with multiple sclerosis.

The CDR3 is CATSRDLGADEAFF. For the CDR3, the DNA is TGTGCCACCAGCAGAGATTTAGGGGCAGACGAAGCTTTCTTT. V gene TRBV15 combines with J gene TRBJ1-1; TRBD1 might be the D (5 bases). The CDR3 is 14 residues long. The V gene lost 0 bases and the J gene lost 8 bases, with 13 bases spanning the gap. Germline V CDR1 and CDR2: LNHNV, YYDKDF (reference sequence).

The rearrangement uses TRBV13 and TRBJ2-3; tentative D call: TRBD2 (5 bases). V was trimmed by 0 bases and J by 1 base, leaving 11 bases between them. In germline, CDR1 is PRHDT, CDR2 FYEKMQ (reference sequence). The CDR3 sequence is 16 residues long. CDR3 amino acids: CASSLGQDGGTDTQYF. In DNA, the CDR3 is TGTGCCAGCAGCTTAGGCCAGGACGGGGGCACAGATACGCAGTATTTT.

This chain joins TRBV5-4 and TRBJ2-5; no clear D. V lost 4 bases and J 5 bases, leaving 18 bases between the germline ends. There are 15 residues in the CDR3. Per germline, CDR1 SGHNT and CDR2 YYREEE (reference sequence). In DNA, the CDR3 is TGTGCCAGCAGCGAACGCATAGGTCCCGGGGAGACCCAGTACTTC. Translating it yields CASSERIGPGETQYF.

This chain connects TRBV7-9 to TRBJ2-7, with D possibly TRBD2 on 6 matching bases. The germline V gene encodes CDR1 SEHNR and CDR2 FQNEAQ (reference sequence). The CDR3 contains 15 residues. V lost 3 bases and J 0 bases, leaving 12 bases between the germline ends. CDR3 residues: CASSLAGMSSYEQYF. The DNA for the CDR3 is TGTGCCAGCAGCTTGGCGGGGATGAGCTCCTACGAGCAGTACTTC. The full variable domain, its missing parts supplied by reference TRBV7-9 and TRBJ2-7, is DTGVSQNPRHKITKRGQNVTFRCDPISEHNRLYWYRQTLGQGPEFLTYFQNEAQLEKSRLLSDRFSAERPKGSFSTLEIQRTEQGDSAMYLCASSLAGMSSYEQYFGPGTRLTVT.

V and J are TRBV19 and TRBJ1-2; unclear D gene. Per germline, CDR1 LNHDA and CDR2 SQIVND (reference sequence). The CDR3 loop spans 12 amino acids. Deletions cut 5 bases from V and 3 bases from J, with 7 bases between. The CDR3 bases are TGTGCCAGTAGTGCGTCCGACTATGGCTACACCTTC. Translation gives CASSASDYGYTF.

This chain connects TRBV5-4 to TRBJ2-1; tentatively, D is TRBD1 or TRBD2 (5 bases each). The CDR3 runs 16 residues. The ends were cut back, 1 base at V and 1 base at J, with 12 bases in the middle. Per the germline V gene, CDR1 is SGHNT and CDR2 is YYREEE (reference sequence). The CDR3 here is CASSLLVGVSYNEQFF. DNA for the CDR3: TGTGCCAGCAGCTTGTTGGTGGGGGTGTCCTACAATGAGCAGTTCTTC.

Here the CDR3 reads CASSARQLDHGYTF. The DNA of the CDR3 is TGTGCCAGCAGCGCGAGACAGTTAGACCATGGCTACACCTTC. The chain combines TRBV9 with TRBJ1-2; D perhaps matches TRBD1 (5 bases). There are 14 residues in the CDR3. V was clipped by 3 bases and J by 6 bases, with 15 bases between them. Per germline, CDR1 SGDLS and CDR2 YYNGEE.

V and J are TRBV23-1 and TRBJ1-1; TRBD1 agrees at 7 bases. TRBV23-1 is an open reading frame whose function is uncertain. The CDR3 covers 17 residues. Trimming took 2 bases from V and 3 from J; bases not matched to a gene: 12. The CDR3 protein is CASSQPDRAIWDTEAFF. CDR3 DNA: TGCGCCAGCAGTCAACCTGACAGGGCTATTTGGGACACTGAAGCTTTCTTT.

The V gene is TRBV7-8, the J gene TRBJ1-5, with D hard to call. Per germline, CDR1 SGHVS and CDR2 FQNEAQ. V was clipped by 1 base and J by 7 bases, with 17 bases between them. The CDR3 has 16 residues. CDR3 in DNA: TGTGCCAGCAGCTTAGATGCCGTAGAAGCGGGACAGCCCCAGCATTTT. Protein product: CASSLDAVEAGQPQHF.

The chain recombines TRBV10-3 with TRBJ2-1; the D is unclear. The ends were cut back, 10 bases at V and 7 bases at J, with 14 bases in the middle. Germline V gene data show CDR1 as ENHRY and CDR2 as SYGVKD. The CDR3 sequence is 12 residues long. CDR3 nucleotide sequence: TGTGCCACGGCTCCCGACGCGAATGAGCAGTTCTTC. Its translation: CATAPDANEQFF.

V and J are TRBV9 and TRBJ2-3; 7 nucleotides agree with TRBD2. Per the germline V gene, CDR1 is SGDLS and CDR2 is YYNGEE. This CDR3 is built from 15 residues. With V trimmed by 0 bases and J by 2 bases, 3 bases remained unmatched. The CDR3 DNA follows: TGTGCCAGCAGCGTAGCTAGCGGCCTCACAGATACGCAGTATTTT. It codes for CASSVASGLTDTQYF.